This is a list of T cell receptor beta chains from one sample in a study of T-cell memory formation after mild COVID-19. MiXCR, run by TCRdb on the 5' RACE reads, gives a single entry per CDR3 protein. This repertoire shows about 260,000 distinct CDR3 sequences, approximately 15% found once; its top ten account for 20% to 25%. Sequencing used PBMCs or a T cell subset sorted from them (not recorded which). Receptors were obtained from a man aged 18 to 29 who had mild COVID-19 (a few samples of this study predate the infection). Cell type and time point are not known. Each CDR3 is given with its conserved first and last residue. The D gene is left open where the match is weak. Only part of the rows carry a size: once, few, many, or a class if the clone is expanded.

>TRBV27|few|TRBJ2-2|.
TGTGCCAGCAGCCCCTTAGGGGGGCTGAACACCGGGGAGCTGTTTTTT
CASSPLGGLNTGELFF
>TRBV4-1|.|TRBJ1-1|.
TGCGCCAGCAGCCAAGATCTCCCGGTGACAGAATACTACACTGAAGCTTTCTTT
CASSQDLPVTEYYTEAFF
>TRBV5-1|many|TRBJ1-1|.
TGCGCCAGCAGCGAAACTCGAGGGAGGACTGAAGCTTTCTTT
CASSETRGRTEAFF
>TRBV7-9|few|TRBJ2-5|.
TGTGCCAGCAGCTTGCGTGTCGGAGAGACCCAGTACTTC
CASSLRVGETQYF
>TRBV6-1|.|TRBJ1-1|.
TGTGCCAGCCGGGAGAATTCGGAAGCTTTCTTT
CASRENSEAFF
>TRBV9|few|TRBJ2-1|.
TGTGCCAGCAGCATCGGAGGTACAGGCTCCTACAATGAGCAGTTCTTC
CASSIGGTGSYNEQFF
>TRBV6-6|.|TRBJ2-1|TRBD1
TGTGCCAGCAGTTACTCGATGAAGGACCCCGGGACAGGGGTTAATGAGCAGTTCTTC
CASSYSMKDPGTGVNEQFF
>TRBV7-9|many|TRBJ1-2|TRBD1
TGTGCCAGCAGCTTAGGGCGGCTTAGGGACAGCAACTATGGCTACACCTTC
CASSLGRLRDSNYGYTF
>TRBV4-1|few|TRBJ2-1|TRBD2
TGCGCCAGCAGCCAAGATGGACTAGCGACGAACTATGAGCAGTTCTTC
CASSQDGLATNYEQFF
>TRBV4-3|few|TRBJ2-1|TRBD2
TGCGCCAGCAGCCAAGATTACAGCGGGGGGGTTCACTCCTACAATGAGCAGTTCTTC
CASSQDYSGGVHSYNEQFF
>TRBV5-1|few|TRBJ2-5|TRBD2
TGCGCCAGCAGCTCGACTAGCGGTGCGGAGACCCAGTACTTC
CASSSTSGAETQYF
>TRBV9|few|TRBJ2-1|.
TGTGCCAGCAGCCCCAATTCGGGGCGCAATGAGCAGTTCTTC
CASSPNSGRNEQFF
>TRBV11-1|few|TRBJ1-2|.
TGTGCCAGCAGCTTAGGGTGGCAGGACTATGGCTACACCTTC
CASSLGWQDYGYTF
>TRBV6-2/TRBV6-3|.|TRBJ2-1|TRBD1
TGTGCCAGCAGTCTCCTCAGGGACAGGGTCAATGAGCAGTTCTTC
CASSLLRDRVNEQFF
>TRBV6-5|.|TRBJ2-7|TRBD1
TGTGCCAGCAGTCCAGGGACAGGTTTTTCCTACGAGCAGTACTTC
CASSPGTGFSYEQYF